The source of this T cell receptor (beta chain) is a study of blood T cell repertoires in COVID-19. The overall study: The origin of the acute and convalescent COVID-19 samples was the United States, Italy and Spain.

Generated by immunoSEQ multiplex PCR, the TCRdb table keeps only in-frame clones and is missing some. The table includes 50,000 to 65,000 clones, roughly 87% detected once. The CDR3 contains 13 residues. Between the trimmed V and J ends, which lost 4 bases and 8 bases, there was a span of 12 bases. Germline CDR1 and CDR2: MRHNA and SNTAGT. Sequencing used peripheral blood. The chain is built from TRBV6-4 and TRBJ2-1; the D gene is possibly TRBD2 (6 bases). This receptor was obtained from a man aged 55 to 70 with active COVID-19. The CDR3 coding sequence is TGTGCCAGCAGTGCGCGGGGCGTCGATGAGCAGTTCTTC. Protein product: CASSARGVDEQFF.